Sequencing of this T cell receptor beta chain was carried out in a study of blood T cells in healthy people across ages. Findings and limits, study-wide: Per million T cells, the diversity of TCR beta decreased roughly linearly as age advanced.

Worth noting for this clonotype: Its antigen remains unidentified. A much larger clone sits a single nucleotide away, making a read error possible.

The use of a sample-barcoded 5' primer and a J-beta primer mix characterized a second PCR of 7 to 11 cycles. TCRdb ran MiXCR on the 5' RACE reads and lists one entry per CDR3 protein. The top ten clones hold around 18% of a sample with 790,000 or so distinct CDR3 sequences, 46% of them seen once. V shed 7 bases, J shed 8 bases, and the junction held 13 bases outside the gene matches. The CDR3 has 14 amino acids. Germline V gene sequence: CDR1 SQVTM, CDR2 ANQGSEA. The sample consisted of blood. This receptor was obtained from a man at least 80 years old in good health. V gene TRBV29-1 combines with J gene TRBJ2-1; 8 nucleotides align to TRBD2. The CDR3 nucleotides read TGCAGCGCGGGCACCGGACTAGCACATGATGAGCAGTTCTTC. Amino acid sequence: CSAGTGLAHDEQFF.